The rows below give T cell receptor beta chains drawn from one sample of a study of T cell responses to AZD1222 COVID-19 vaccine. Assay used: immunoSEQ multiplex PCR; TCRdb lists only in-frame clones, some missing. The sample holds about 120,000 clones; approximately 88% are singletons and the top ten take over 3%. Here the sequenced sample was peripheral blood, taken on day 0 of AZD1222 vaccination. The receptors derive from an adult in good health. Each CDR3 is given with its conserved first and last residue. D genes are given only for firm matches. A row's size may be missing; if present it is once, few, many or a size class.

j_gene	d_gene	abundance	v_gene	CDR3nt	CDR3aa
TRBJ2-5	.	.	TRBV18	TGTGCCAGCTCACCAATAATCGGCGCCCAGTTCGGGGAGACCCAGTACTTC	CASSPIIGAQFGETQYF
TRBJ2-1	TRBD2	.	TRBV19	TGTGCCAGTAGTATAGTGACTAGCGGGGGGGCGAGGAATGAGCAGTTCTTC	CASSIVTSGGARNEQFF
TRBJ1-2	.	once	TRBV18	TGTGCCAGCTCACCACCGTTGACGGGCTATGGCTACACCTTC	CASSPPLTGYGYTF
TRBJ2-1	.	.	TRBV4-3	TGCGCCAGCAGGTTTGACGTGAGCTCCTACAATGAGCAGTTCTTC	CASRFDVSSYNEQFF
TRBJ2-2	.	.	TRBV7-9	TGTGCCAGCAGCTTAGCCTCGGTCGGACGGGTAAACACCGGGGAGCTGTTTTTT	CASSLASVGRVNTGELFF
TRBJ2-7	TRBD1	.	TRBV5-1	TGCGCCAGCAGTCCGGTACCGGGACAGGACAGCTCCTACGAGCAGTACTTC	CASSPVPGQDSSYEQYF
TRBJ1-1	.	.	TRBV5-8	TGTGCCAGCAGCTCCGGGATCTGGAGGACTGAAGCTTTCTTT	CASSSGIWRTEAFF
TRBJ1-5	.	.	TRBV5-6	TGTGCCAGCAGTCCAGGGTACAGAGTGAATCAGCCCCAGCATTTT	CASSPGYRVNQPQHF
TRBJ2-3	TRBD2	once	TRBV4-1	TGCGCCAGCAGCCAAGATCTCCTAGCGGGGGCCCCTGGCACAGATACGCAGTATTTT	CASSQDLLAGAPGTDTQYF
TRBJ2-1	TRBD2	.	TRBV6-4	TGTGCCAGCAGTGACTCGGCCGGGGCGGGGGGCAATGAGCAGTTCTTC	CASSDSAGAGGNEQFF
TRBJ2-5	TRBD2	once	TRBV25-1	TGTGCCAGCAGTCCACTAGCGGGGGCGTGGGAGACCCAGTACTTC	CASSPLAGAWETQYF
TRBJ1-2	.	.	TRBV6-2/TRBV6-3	TGTGCCAGCAGTCGGGGGACGGGCACTAACTATGGCTACACCTTC	CASSRGTGTNYGYTF
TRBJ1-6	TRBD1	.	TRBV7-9	TGTGCCAGCAGCCCTCGGCAGGGGGAGGTTTCACCCCTCCACTTT	CASSPRQGEVSPLHF
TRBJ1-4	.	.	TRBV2	TGTGCCAGCACAGGGTTGGCTGAAAAACTGTTTTTT	CASTGLAEKLFF
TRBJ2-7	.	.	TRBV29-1	TGCAGCGTCCGCGTCGGTGGCCAGTCCTACGAGCAGTACTTC	CSVRVGGQSYEQYF
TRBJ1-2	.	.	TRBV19	TGTGCCAGTAGTATAGACAGAGCTAACTATGGCTACACCTTC	CASSIDRANYGYTF
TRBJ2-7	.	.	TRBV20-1	TGCAGTGCTGCTGACAGATACGAGCAGTACTTC	CSAADRYEQYF
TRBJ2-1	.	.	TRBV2	TGTGCCAGCAGTGGGATGGGAGGCTCCAATGAGCAGTTCTTC	CASSGMGGSNEQFF
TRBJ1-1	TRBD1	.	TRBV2	TGTGCCAGCAGTTCACAGGGGGTTAACACTGAAGCTTTCTTT	CASSSQGVNTEAFF
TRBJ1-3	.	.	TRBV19	TGTGCCACCCAACCCGGGACTTTTGGAAACACCATATATTTT	CATQPGTFGNTIYF
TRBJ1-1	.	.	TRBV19	TGTGCCAGTAGGGTTAAGGCGGTCGACACTGAAGCTTTCTTT	CASRVKAVDTEAFF
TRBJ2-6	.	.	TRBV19	TGTGCCAGTAGCCCTCGAGTCTCTGGGGCCAACGTCCTGACTTTC	CASSPRVSGANVLTF
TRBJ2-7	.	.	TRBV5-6	TGTGCCAGCAGCCCTAGAGGGGGGACTTTCTCCTACGAGCAGTACTTC	CASSPRGGTFSYEQYF
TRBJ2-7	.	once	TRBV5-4	TGTGCCAGCAGCTTGAGTTCGACTGGCGAGCAGTACTTC	CASSLSSTGEQYF
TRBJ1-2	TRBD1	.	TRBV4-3	TGCGCCAGCAGCCATCTAGGGACAGGGTATGGCTACACCTTC	CASSHLGTGYGYTF
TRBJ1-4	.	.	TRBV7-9	TGTGCCAGCAGCTTAACGTCAGGGAATGAAAAACTGTTTTTT	CASSLTSGNEKLFF
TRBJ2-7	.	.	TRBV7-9	TGTGCCAGCAGCTTAGACGGGACCTACGAGCAGTACTTC	CASSLDGTYEQYF
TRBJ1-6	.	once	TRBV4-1	TGCGCCAGCAGCCAGAATTCTGGGGCCGGTGGATTTTCACCCCTCCACTTT	CASSQNSGAGGFSPLHF
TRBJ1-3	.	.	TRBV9	TGTGCCAGCAGCCCCACGGGGAATGAAAACACCATATATTTT	CASSPTGNENTIYF
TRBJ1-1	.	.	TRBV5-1	TGCGCCAGCAGCCTCAGGCCGAGCGGGGAAAAGAACACTGAAGCTTTCTTT	CASSLRPSGEKNTEAFF
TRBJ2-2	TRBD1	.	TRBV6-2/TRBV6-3	TGTGCCAGCAGTTCTAACAGGGGCTTCACCGGGGAGCTGTTTTTT	CASSSNRGFTGELFF
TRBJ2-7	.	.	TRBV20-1	TGCAGTGCTAGTCTGACGGGCAGATTCTACGAGCAGTACTTC	CSASLTGRFYEQYF
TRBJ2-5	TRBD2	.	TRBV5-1	TGCGCCAGCAGCCCTGGTGCGGGGGTCCAAGAGACCCAGTACTTC	CASSPGAGVQETQYF
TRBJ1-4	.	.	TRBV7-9	TGTGCCAGCAGCTTTTCAGGGTCTGGTGAAAAACTGTTTTTT	CASSFSGSGEKLFF
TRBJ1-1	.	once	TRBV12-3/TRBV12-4	TGTGCCAGCAACTCGGGCCTTGAAGCTTTCTTT	CASNSGLEAFF
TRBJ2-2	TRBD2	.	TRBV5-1	TGCGCCAGCAGCTTGGCACTAGCGAGGTACACCGGGGAGCTGTTTTTT	CASSLALARYTGELFF
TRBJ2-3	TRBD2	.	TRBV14	TGTGCCAGCAGCCTGGTAGGCGGGGGAAGCACAGATACGCAGTATTTT	CASSLVGGGSTDTQYF
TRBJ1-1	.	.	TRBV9	TGTGCCAGCAGCGTTAGGGGGTCCGGGACTGAAGCTTTCTTT	CASSVRGSGTEAFF
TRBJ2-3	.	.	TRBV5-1	TGCGCCAGCAGCTTGGGGCCGGGTAGGGGGGCTAGCACAGATACGCAGTATTTT	CASSLGPGRGASTDTQYF
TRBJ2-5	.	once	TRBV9	TGTGCCAGCAGCGTACTAGGTGGCCAAGAGACCCAGTACTTC	CASSVLGGQETQYF
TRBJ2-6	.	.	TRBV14	TGTGCCAGCAGTCCGGGACGGAGAGCTGGGGCCAACGTCCTGACTTTC	CASSPGRRAGANVLTF
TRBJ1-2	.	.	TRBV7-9	TGTGCCAGCAGCTTAAGTCAGGCCACCCTCTATGGCTACACCTTC	CASSLSQATLYGYTF
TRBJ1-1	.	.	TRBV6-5	TGTGCCAGCAGGTTTGAGGGGACAACGACTGAAGCTTTCTTT	CASRFEGTTTEAFF
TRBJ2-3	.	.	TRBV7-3	TGTGCCAGCAGCAAAGCGGGCGCAGATACGCAGTATTTT	CASSKAGADTQYF
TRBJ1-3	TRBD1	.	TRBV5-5	TGTGCCAGCAGCTTTCTGGGACAGAGTGGAAACACCATATATTTT	CASSFLGQSGNTIYF
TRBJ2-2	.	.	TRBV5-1	TGCGCCAGCAGCTTGGGACAGGCGACCACCGGGGAGCTGTTTTTT	CASSLGQATTGELFF
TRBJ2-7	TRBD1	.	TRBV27	TGTGCCAGCAGCCGACAGGGGACCTACGAGCAGTACTTC	CASSRQGTYEQYF
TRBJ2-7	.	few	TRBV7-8	TGTGCCAGCAGCTTGCCCCTAGGCGGATACGAGCAGTACTTC	CASSLPLGGYEQYF
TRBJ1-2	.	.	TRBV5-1	TGCGCCAGCAGTTTCCAGGGGTTGGGTGGCTACACCTTC	CASSFQGLGGYTF
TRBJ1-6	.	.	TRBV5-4	TGTGCCAGCAGCCTACCTTGGGGAAAAGGTGATTCACCCCTCCACTTT	CASSLPWGKGDSPLHF
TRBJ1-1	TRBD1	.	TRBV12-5	TGTGCTAGTGGTTACTCCCCCGGGACAGGGAACACTGAAGCTTTCTTT	CASGYSPGTGNTEAFF
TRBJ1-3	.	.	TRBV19	TGTGCCACCCGCCGGCCGGGAACCGGAAACACCATATATTTT	CATRRPGTGNTIYF